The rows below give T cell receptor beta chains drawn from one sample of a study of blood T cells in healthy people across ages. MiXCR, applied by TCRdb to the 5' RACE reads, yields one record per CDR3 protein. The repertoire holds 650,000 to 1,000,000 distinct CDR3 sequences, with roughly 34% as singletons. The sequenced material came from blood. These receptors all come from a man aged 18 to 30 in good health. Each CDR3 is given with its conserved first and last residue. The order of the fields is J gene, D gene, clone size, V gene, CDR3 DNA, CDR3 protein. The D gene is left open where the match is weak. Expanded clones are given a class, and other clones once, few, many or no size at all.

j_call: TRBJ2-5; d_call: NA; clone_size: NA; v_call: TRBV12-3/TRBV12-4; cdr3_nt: TGTGCCAGCACCCCGATTTTGGGAGAGACCCAGTACTTC; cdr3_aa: CASTPILGETQYF
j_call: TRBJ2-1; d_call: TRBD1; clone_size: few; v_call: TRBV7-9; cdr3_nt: TGTGCCAGCAGTAACCGGGACAGGGGAGAGTGGGAGCAGTTCTTC; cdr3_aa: CASSNRDRGEWEQFF
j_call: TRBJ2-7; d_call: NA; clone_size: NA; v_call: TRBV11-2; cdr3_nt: TGTGCCAGCAGCCCACGGATGCGGAATGAGCAGTACTTC; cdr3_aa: CASSPRMRNEQYF
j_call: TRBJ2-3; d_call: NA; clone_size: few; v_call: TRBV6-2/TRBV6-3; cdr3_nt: TGTGCCAGCAGTTACGTGGCGGGGGCCATCACAGATACGCAGTATTTT; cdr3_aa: CASSYVAGAITDTQYF
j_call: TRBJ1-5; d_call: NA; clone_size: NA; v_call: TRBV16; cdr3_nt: TGTGCCAGCAGCCAATCTCTCGACGGGGGCTACAATCAGCCCCAGCATTTT; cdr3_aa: CASSQSLDGGYNQPQHF
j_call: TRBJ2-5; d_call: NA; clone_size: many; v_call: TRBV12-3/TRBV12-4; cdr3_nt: TGTGCCAGCAGTTTAATTGGTAGCGAAGAGACCCAGTACTTC; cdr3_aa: CASSLIGSEETQYF
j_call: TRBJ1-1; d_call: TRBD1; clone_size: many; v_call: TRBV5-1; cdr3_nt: TGCGCCAGCAGCCCTAACAGGGGGATGAACACTGAAGCTTTCTTT; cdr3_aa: CASSPNRGMNTEAFF
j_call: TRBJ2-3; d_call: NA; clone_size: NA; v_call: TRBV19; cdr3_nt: TGTGCCAGTAGAGCAGGGGAGGGCACAGATACGCAGTATTTT; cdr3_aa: CASRAGEGTDTQYF
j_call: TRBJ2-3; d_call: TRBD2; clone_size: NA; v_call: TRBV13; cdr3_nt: TGTGCCAGCAGCCGCGAGGGACTAGCGGGGGGGGGTTCGACAGATACGCAGTATTTT; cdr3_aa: CASSREGLAGGGSTDTQYF
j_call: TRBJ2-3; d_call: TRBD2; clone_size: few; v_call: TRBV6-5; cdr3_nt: TGTGCCAGCAGTTACCCCTATACTAGCGGGGGGACCCCTAGCACAGATACGCAGTATTTT; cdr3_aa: CASSYPYTSGGTPSTDTQYF
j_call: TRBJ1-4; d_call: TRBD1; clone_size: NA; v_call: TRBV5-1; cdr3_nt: TGCGCCAGCAGCTCCGGGACAGGGGGATCCATAGTTAATGAAAAACTGTTTTTT; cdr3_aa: CASSSGTGGSIVNEKLFF
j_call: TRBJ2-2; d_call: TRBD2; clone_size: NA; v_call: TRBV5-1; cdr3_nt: TGCGCCAGCAGCCTCACGGGACTAGGGAACACCGGGGAGCTGTTTTTT; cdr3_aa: CASSLTGLGNTGELFF
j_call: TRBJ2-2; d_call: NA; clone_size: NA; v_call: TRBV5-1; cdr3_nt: TGCGCCAGCAGCATTGCCCCACAGGGCTCCACCGGGGAGCTGTTTTTT; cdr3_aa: CASSIAPQGSTGELFF
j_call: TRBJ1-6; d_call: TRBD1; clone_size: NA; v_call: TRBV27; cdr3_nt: TGTGCCAGCAGTTACCGGGACAGGGGACCTTCACCCCTCCACTTT; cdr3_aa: CASSYRDRGPSPLHF
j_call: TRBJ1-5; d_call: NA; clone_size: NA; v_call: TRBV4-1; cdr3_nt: TGTGCCAGCAGCCAAAGGCCCAATCAGCCCCAGCATTTT; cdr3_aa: CASSQRPNQPQHF
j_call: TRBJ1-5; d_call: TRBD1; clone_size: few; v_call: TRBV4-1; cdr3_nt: TGCGCCAGCAGGCATGTCGGGACAGGGCAGCCCCAGCATTTT; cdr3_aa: CASRHVGTGQPQHF
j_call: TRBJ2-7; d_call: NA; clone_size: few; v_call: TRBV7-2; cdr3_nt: TGTGCCAGCAGCTACCTTCACGAGCAGTACTTC; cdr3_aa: CASSYLHEQYF
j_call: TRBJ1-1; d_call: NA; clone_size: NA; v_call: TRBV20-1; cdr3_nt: TGCAGTGCTAGAGAGGGGCAGAAAGCTTTCTTT; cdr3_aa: CSAREGQKAFF
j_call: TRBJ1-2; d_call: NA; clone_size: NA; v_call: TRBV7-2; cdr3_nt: TGTGCCAGCAGCCAGAACAGGGACTCTCTCTATGGCTACACCTTC; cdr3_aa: CASSQNRDSLYGYTF
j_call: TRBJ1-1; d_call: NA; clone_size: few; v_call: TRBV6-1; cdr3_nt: TGTGCCAGCAGTGAAGGGTGGGTAAGAGGGAACACTGAAGCTTTCTTT; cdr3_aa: CASSEGWVRGNTEAFF
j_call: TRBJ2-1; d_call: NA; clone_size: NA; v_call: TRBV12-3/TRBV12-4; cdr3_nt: TGTGCCAGCAGTTTAGGGGGGCGCCGCAACAATGAGCAGTTCTTC; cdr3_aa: CASSLGGRRNNEQFF
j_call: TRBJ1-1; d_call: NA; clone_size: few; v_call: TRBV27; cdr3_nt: TGTGCCAGCAGTTTGTTTGGACCGAGGAACACTGAAGCTTTCTTT; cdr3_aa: CASSLFGPRNTEAFF
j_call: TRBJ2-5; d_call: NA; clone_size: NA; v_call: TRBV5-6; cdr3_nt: TGTGCCAGCAGCTATTTTGACACCGCCCAAGAGACCCAGTACTTC; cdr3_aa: CASSYFDTAQETQYF
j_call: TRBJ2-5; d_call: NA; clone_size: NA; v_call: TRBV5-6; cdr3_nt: TGTGCCTCGAGGGGCAACAATGAGCAGTACTTC; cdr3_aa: CASRGNNEQYF
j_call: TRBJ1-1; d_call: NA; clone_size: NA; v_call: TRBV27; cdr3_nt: TGTGCCGGCAGCCGCCCCCCCGGCAGAATAACCTCAGCTTTCTTT; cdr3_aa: CAGSRPPGRITSAFF
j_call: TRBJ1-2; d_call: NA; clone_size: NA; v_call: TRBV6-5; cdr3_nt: TGTGCCAGCAGTACCCCAGCCGGGACACCAGGCTACACCTTC; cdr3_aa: CASSTPAGTPGYTF
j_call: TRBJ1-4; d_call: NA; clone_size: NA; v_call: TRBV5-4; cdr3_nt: TGTGCCAGCAGCCTAGATCACTGGAGTAATGAAAAACTGTTTTTT; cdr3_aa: CASSLDHWSNEKLFF
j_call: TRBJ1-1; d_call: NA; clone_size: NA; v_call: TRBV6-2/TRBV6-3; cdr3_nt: TGTGCCAGCAGAACGGGGGTACCCACTGAAGCTTTCTTT; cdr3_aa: CASRTGVPTEAFF
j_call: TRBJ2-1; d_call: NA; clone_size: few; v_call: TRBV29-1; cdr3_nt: TGCAGCTCCTGGACAGACGAAGCCAAGCCCAACGAATACAATGAGCAGTTCTTC; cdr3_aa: CSSWTDEAKPNEYNEQFF
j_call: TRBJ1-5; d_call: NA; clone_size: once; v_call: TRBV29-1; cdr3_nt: TGCAGCGTCCAGACAGTACTTAGCAATCAGCCCCAGCATTTT; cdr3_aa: CSVQTVLSNQPQHF
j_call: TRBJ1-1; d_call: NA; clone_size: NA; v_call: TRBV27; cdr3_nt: TGTGCCAGCAGTTTTAAGGGCGAGGGAATTGAAGCTTTCTTT; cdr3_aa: CASSFKGEGIEAFF
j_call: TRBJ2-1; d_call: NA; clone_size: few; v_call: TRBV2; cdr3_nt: TGTGCCAGCAGTGAGGGCCGGGACTGGAAGCAGTTCTTC; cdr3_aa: CASSEGRDWKQFF
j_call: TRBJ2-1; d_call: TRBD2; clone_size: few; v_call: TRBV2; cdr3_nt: TGTGCCAGCAGACTACTAGCGGGGGGGTACAATGAGCAGTTCTTC; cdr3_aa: CASRLLAGGYNEQFF
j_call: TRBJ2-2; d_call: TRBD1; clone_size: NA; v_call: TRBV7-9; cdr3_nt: TGTGCCAGCAGCGCAGGGACAGAGAAGAACACCGGGGAGCTGTTTTTT; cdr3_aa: CASSAGTEKNTGELFF
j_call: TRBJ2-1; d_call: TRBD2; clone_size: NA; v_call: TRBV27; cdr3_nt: TGTGCCAGCAGTCTACAACTAGCGGGGGGGCTGGAGCAGTTCTTC; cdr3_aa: CASSLQLAGGLEQFF
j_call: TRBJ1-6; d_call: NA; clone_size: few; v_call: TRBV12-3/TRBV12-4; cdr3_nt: TGTGCCAGCAGTCCGCGACAGTATAATTCACCCCTCCACTTT; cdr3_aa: CASSPRQYNSPLHF
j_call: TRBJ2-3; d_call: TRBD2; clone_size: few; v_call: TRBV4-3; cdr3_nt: TGCGCCAGCAGCCCAGGACTAGCGGGGGGGCAGGGAGATACGCAGTATTTT; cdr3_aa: CASSPGLAGGQGDTQYF
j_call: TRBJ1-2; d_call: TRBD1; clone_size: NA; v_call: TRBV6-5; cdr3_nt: TGTGCCAGCAATACCGGACAGGGAGGCGGCTACACCTTC; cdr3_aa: CASNTGQGGGYTF
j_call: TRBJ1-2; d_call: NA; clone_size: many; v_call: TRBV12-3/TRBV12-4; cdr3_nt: TGTGCCAGCAGTTCAGACAGCTATGGCTACACCTTC; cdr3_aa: CASSSDSYGYTF
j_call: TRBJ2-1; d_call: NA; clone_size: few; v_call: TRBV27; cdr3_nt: TGTGCCAGCAGTTTAGCGACAGGAAGCAATGGGCAGTTCTTC; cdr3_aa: CASSLATGSNGQFF
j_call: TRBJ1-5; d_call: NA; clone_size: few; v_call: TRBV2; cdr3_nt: TGTGCCAGCAGTGGAACAGGCCGCAGTCAGCCCCAGCATTTT; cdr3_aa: CASSGTGRSQPQHF
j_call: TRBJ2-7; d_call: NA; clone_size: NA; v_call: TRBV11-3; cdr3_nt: TGTGCCAGCAGCTTAGATGGGGTTCGGGCGGACGAGCAGTACTTC; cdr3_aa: CASSLDGVRADEQYF
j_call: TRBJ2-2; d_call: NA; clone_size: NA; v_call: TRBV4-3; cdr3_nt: TGCGCCAGCAGCCAAGATAGGGCGGCGGGGTACACCGGGGAGCTGTTTTTT; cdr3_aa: CASSQDRAAGYTGELFF
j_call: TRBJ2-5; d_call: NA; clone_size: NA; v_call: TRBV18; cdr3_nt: TGTGCCAGCTCATCCGGCAGGGCTCTCCAAGAGACCCAGTACTTC; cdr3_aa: CASSSGRALQETQYF
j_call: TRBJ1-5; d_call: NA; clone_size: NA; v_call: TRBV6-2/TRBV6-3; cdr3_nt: TGTGCCAGCAGTTACTCCGGGAACAATCAGCCCCAGCATTTT; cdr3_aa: CASSYSGNNQPQHF
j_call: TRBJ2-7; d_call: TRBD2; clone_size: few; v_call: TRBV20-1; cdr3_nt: TGCAGTGCTATTGGACTAGCGAACAATGAGCAGTACTTC; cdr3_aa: CSAIGLANNEQYF
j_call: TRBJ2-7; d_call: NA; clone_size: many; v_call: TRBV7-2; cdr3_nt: TGTGCCAGCAGCTTAAATCAGGGCTACGAGCAGTACTTC; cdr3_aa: CASSLNQGYEQYF
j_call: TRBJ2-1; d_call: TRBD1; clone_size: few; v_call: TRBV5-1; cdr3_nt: TGCGCCAGCAGCTATACCGGGACAGGGATCAATGAGCAGTTCTTC; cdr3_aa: CASSYTGTGINEQFF
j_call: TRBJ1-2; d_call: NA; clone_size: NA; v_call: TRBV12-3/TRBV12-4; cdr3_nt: TGTGCCAGCAGTTTATCGTCTATGGGCGGCGGCTACACCTTC; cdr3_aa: CASSLSSMGGGYTF
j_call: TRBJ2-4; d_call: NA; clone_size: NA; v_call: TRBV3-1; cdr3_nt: TGTGCCAGCAGCCGTGAAGGAGGGTCTTTCGACATTCAGTACTTC; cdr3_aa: CASSREGGSFDIQYF
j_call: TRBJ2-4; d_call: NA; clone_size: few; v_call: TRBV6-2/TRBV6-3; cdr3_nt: TGTGCCAGCAGTCCCAACGGCGGAGGCATTCAGTACTTC; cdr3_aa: CASSPNGGGIQYF